This T cell receptor beta chain appears in the sequencing data of a study of post-analysis software for immune sequencing data. Looking at the study overall: Several disease courses (relapsing-remitting, secondary progressive and progressive-relapsing) of multiple sclerosis were included. Study-wide points: Diversity measured as normalized Chao1 was significantly lower in multiple sclerosis patients than in controls.

The library was made from cDNA and included unique molecular identifiers. Some 500,000 cDNA molecules were recovered from an input of 1 to 10 million T cells. TCRdb re-derived calls from the PCR reads in MiXCR, one entry per CDR3 protein. This sample has roughly 150,000 distinct CDR3 sequences; 35% to 40% occur once, and the top ten carry 28%. Comment on this clonotype: What it binds is unknown.

The sample in question was blood, obtained after autologous hematopoietic stem cell transplantation. The origin of this receptor is a girl aged 5-17 years with multiple sclerosis.

Here the CDR3 DNA reads TGCGCCAGCAGCGTACGTGCAGGGGGTAGACCTGGAAACACCATATATTTT. Protein sequence: CASSVRAGGRPGNTIYF. V is TRBV4-3 and J is TRBJ1-3; 7 nucleotides align to TRBD1. CDR3 size: 17 residues. Germline V CDR1 and CDR2: LGHNA, YSLEER. With V trimmed by 5 bases and J by 2 bases, 12 bases remained unmatched.